These 29 T cell receptor beta chains share one sample of origin, sequenced in a study of T-cell memory formation after mild COVID-19. Each CDR3 protein gets one entry after TCRdb re-called the 5' RACE reads with MiXCR. The repertoire holds about 610,000 distinct CDR3 sequences, with around a sixth as singletons. Sequencing was carried out using PBMCs or a T cell subset sorted from them (not recorded which). These receptors were taken from an adult woman who had mild COVID-19 (a few samples of this study predate the infection). Cell type and time point are not known.

This clonotype was counted between two and nine times. The chain recombines TRBV5-5 with TRBJ2-2; TRBD1 might be the D (6 bases). Trimming took off 5 bases at V and 8 bases at J, with 13 bases between the two ends. The germline CDR1 and CDR2 sequences are SGHKS and YYEKEE (reference sequence). This CDR3 comprises 13 residues. DNA for the CDR3: TGTGCCAGCAGACCCCGGACAGTTGGGGAGCTGTTTTTT. It is translated as CASRPRTVGELFF.

This clonotype was observed a few times. This sequence joins TRBV6-6 and TRBJ2-2, with TRBD2 matching 10 bases. CDR3 length equals 19 residues. CDR1 and CDR2 (germline): MNHNY, SVGAGI (reference sequence). Trimming cost V 2 bases and J 0 bases; bases outside gene matches: 9. The CDR3 reads CASSYRRTSGETNTGELFF. The CDR3 DNA is TGTGCCAGCAGTTACCGCAGGACTAGCGGCGAAACGAACACCGGGGAGCTGTTTTTT.

This clonotype has more than one count but fewer than ten. The chain couples TRBV24-1 to TRBJ2-2, with D uncertain. The length of the CDR3 is 15 residues. V lost 0 bases, J lost 3 bases, and 7 bases lay in between. The V gene's germline CDR1 is KGHDR and CDR2 SFDVKD. For the CDR3, the DNA is TGTGCCACCAGTGATTTGCACCAGGACACCGGGGAGCTGTTTTTT. This translates into CATSDLHQDTGELFF.

This sequence joins TRBV12-3 or TRBV12-4 and TRBJ1-2, with a possible D match to TRBD1 (6 bases). V lost 6 bases, J lost 4 bases, and 18 bases lay in between. This CDR3 spans 15 amino acids. Here the CDR3 reads CASRTTGTPIYGYTF. The CDR3 nucleotides are TGTGCCAGCAGGACGACCGGGACACCCATCTATGGCTACACCTTC.

The rearrangement links TRBV4-1 to TRBJ2-3; D gene uncertain. Germline V lookup: CDR1 MGHRA, CDR2 YSYEKL. V was cut by 4 bases and J by 2 bases, with 13 bases left in between. The CDR3 length is 15 residues. CDR3 in DNA: TGCGCCAGCAGCCGGACCACTGAGGTCACAGATACGCAGTATTTT. Its protein product is CASSRTTEVTDTQYF.

This clonotype was detected a few times. The rearrangement joins TRBV21-1 to TRBJ1-6; the D call TRBD1 from the table was never checked on the DNA. TRBV21-1 has pseudogene status. The CDR3 totals 20 residues. The DNA for the CDR3 is TGTGCCAGCAACGGGACCGGACGGGCCCCAACGGGCTCCTATAATTCACCCCTCCACTTT. Protein product: CASNGTGRAPTGSYNSPLHF.

This clonotype occurred a few times. The chain is built from TRBV4-2 and TRBJ1-3, with a possible D match to TRBD1 (6 bases). Germline loops: CDR1 LGHNA, CDR2 YNFKEQ. This CDR3 region has 17 residues. The V end lost 5 bases, the J end lost 0 bases, and 17 bases lay between the germline ends. In nucleotides, the CDR3 is TGTGCCAGCAGCGGTACCTACGGGGGCCCCTCTGGAAACACCATATATTTT. Translation gives CASSGTYGGPSGNTIYF.

The chain is built from TRBV9 and TRBJ2-1; maybe TRBD2 (5 bases). The CDR3 contains 14 residues. Germline V gene lookup returns CDR1 SGDLS and CDR2 YYNGEE. The V and J ends lost 4 bases and 6 bases respectively, with 14 bases between them. The DNA for the CDR3 is TGTGCCAGCAGCCCCCCCAGCCGGGGCAATGAGCAGTTCTTC. This sequence encodes CASSPPSRGNEQFF.

In this sample, this clonotype turned up a few times. The rearrangement joins TRBV20-1 to TRBJ2-3, with 8 bases matching TRBD2. The germline V gene has CDR1 DFQATT and CDR2 SNEGSKA (reference sequence). The V segment lost 3 bases and the J segment 0 bases; nucleotides outside the gene matches: 11. CDR3 length equals 17 residues. The CDR3 reads CSAREPSGRPSTDTQYF. CDR3 bases: TGCAGTGCTAGGGAACCTAGCGGGCGCCCTAGCACAGATACGCAGTATTTT.

This clonotype was counted many times. The chain employs TRBV7-2 and TRBJ2-1; D not resolved. The CDR3 is 16 residues long. CDR1 and CDR2 (germline): SGHTA, FQGNSA. With 5 bases removed from V and 3 bases from J, the gap between germline ends came to 17 bases. CDR3 loop: CASSPALSLLYNEQFF. CDR3 sequence (DNA): TGTGCCAGCAGCCCAGCTTTGAGCCTACTCTACAATGAGCAGTTCTTC.

In its sample, this clonotype was seen a few times. The chain's CDR3 is CSAVPTRPSTDTQYF. CDR3 DNA: TGCAGTGCTGTCCCTACTAGACCCAGCACAGATACGCAGTATTTT. The rearrangement links TRBV20-1 to TRBJ2-3, with TRBD2 as a possible D gene (5 bases). CDR1 and CDR2 from the germline V gene are DFQATT and SNEGSKA (reference sequence). V lost 5 bases and J 0 bases, leaving 15 bases between the germline ends. The CDR3 totals 15 residues.

The chain links TRBV7-2 to TRBJ2-7; D possibly uses TRBD1 or TRBD2 (6 bases each). Per the germline V gene, CDR1 is SGHTA and CDR2 is FQGNSA. Between the trimmed V and J ends, which lost 0 bases and 3 bases, there was a span of 15 bases. This CDR3 contains 16 residues. Written as DNA, the CDR3 is TGTGCCAGCAGCTTAGCGGCGGGACAAACCTTCTACGAGCAGTACTTC. Amino acid sequence: CASSLAAGQTFYEQYF.

This clonotype appeared a few times. The chain recombines TRBV5-1 with TRBJ2-3; the match to TRBD1 covers 9 bases. V gave up 4 bases and J gave up 4 bases; unmatched junction bases: 7. The germline V gene encodes CDR1 SGHRS and CDR2 YFSETQ. CDR3 length: 15 amino acids. The CDR3 reads CASSGTGLHSDTQYF. The DNA for the CDR3 is TGCGCCAGCAGCGGGACAGGGTTGCATTCAGATACGCAGTATTTT.

This clonotype was recorded a few times. The chain uses TRBV7-6 and TRBJ1-2; TRBD1 is a possible D gene (5 bases). This CDR3 spans 12 amino acids. With 5 bases removed from V and 5 bases from J, the gap between germline ends came to 9 bases. The germline V gene encodes CDR1 SGHVS and CDR2 FNYEAQ. CDR3 amino acids: CASSPTEYGYTF. Written as DNA, the CDR3 is TGTGCCAGCAGCCCGACAGAATATGGCTACACCTTC.

The chain uses TRBV27 and TRBJ2-7, with TRBD2 matching 9 bases. Per the germline V gene, CDR1 is MNHEY and CDR2 is SMNVEV (reference sequence). The V and J ends lost 2 bases and 0 bases, in that order; junction bases with no gene match: 5. This CDR3 spans 16 amino acids. CDR3 bases: TGTGCCAGCAGTTTAATGGCTAGCGGGAACTCCTACGAGCAGTACTTC. It encodes CASSLMASGNSYEQYF.

V gene TRBV9 combines with J gene TRBJ2-3; 9 positions match TRBD2. CDR1 is SGDLS and CDR2 is YYNGEE in the germline V gene. Losses at the gene ends were 3 bases for V and 2 bases for J; bases not matched to a gene: 7. This CDR3 spans 16 amino acids. The CDR3 region has the DNA TGTGCCAGCAGCGAACTAGCGGGCCCTCCCACAGATACGCAGTATTTT. Translating gives CASSELAGPPTDTQYF.

This chain connects TRBV2 to TRBJ2-5; D assignment may be TRBD1 or TRBD2 (5 bases each). In germline, CDR1 is SNHLY, CDR2 FYNNEI. Trimming pared 5 bases from V and 11 bases from J, leaving 18 bases between. This CDR3 is built from 13 residues. The CDR3 here is CASSYIQEGSQYF. Written as DNA, the CDR3 is TGTGCCAGCAGTTACATCCAAGAGGGGAGTCAGTACTTC.

The table lists this clonotype with a few counts. The V and J genes are TRBV2 and TRBJ2-7; 7 bases agree with TRBD1. This CDR3 has 15 residues. The V gene's germline CDR1 is SNHLY and CDR2 FYNNEI. Trimming at V came to 6 bases and at J to 0 bases, leaving 8 bases not matched to a gene. This chain's CDR3 is CASRDRGQPSYEQYF. The DNA of the CDR3 is TGTGCCAGCAGGGACCGGGGACAGCCCTCCTACGAGCAGTACTTC. Drawing the rest from reference TRBV2 and TRBJ2-7, the complete variable domain is EPEVTQTPSHQVTQMGQEVILRCVPISNHLYFYWYRQILGQKVEFLVSFYNNEISEKSEIFDDQFSVERPDGSNFTLKIRSTKLEDSAMYFCASRDRGQPSYEQYFGPGTRLTVT.

The V and J genes are TRBV24-1 and TRBJ1-2; TRBD1 matches at 7 bases. After removal of 4 bases from V and 4 bases from J, the junction contained 8 bases not matched to a gene. This CDR3 is 15 amino acids long. Germline-derived CDR1 and CDR2 are KGHDR and SFDVKD. CDR3 in DNA: TGTGCCACCAGTGACTCCGCCGGGACAGCCTATGGCTACACCTTC. The encoded protein is CATSDSAGTAYGYTF.

The CDR3: CASSQGPSRQLYF. The DNA for the CDR3 is TGTGCCAGCAGCCAAGGACCCAGCCGGCAATTGTACTTC. The chain carries TRBV3-1 and TRBJ2-4; D gene uncertain. The CDR3 spans 13 residues. Germline CDR1 is LGHDT and CDR2 is YNNKEL (reference sequence). V lost 1 base, J lost 15 bases, and 16 bases lay in between.

This clonotype was observed a handful of times. The chain couples TRBV6-5 to TRBJ1-4; 10 bases match TRBD1. The CDR3 is made up of 14 amino acids. V lost 5 bases to trimming and J lost 7 bases; unmatched junction nucleotides: 4. Germline CDR1 MNHEY, CDR2 SVGAGI. The CDR3 is CASSQGQGIEKLFF. DNA for the CDR3: TGTGCCAGCAGTCAGGGACAGGGGATTGAAAAACTGTTTTTT.

This clonotype showed up just a few times. V and J are TRBV5-1 and TRBJ2-1; D unclear. Germline V gene lookup returns CDR1 SGHRS and CDR2 YFSETQ. V was shortened by 2 bases and J by 0 bases, with 9 bases between the two germline ends. CDR3 length equals 15 residues. In DNA form, the CDR3 reads TGCGCCAGCAGCTTAACCAGACCCTCCTACAATGAGCAGTTCTTC. Translation: CASSLTRPSYNEQFF.

This clonotype was detected only a few times. The rearrangement joins TRBV20-1 to TRBJ2-3; D call uncertain. The V end was cut by 3 bases, the J end by 4 bases, with 8 bases between. CDR1 is DFQATT, CDR2 SNEGSKA, per germline (reference sequence). The CDR3 runs 12 residues. CDR3 sequence reads: CSARLGPDTQYF. The CDR3 coding sequence is TGCAGTGCTAGGCTAGGGCCAGATACGCAGTATTTT.

The chain is built from TRBV13 and TRBJ2-7; D possibly matches TRBD1 or TRBD2 (5 bases each). Germline V gene data show CDR1 as PRHDT and CDR2 as FYEKMQ (reference sequence). The length of the CDR3 is 12 residues. V gave up 6 bases and J gave up 2 bases, with 8 bases separating them. CDR3 sequence reads: CASSGDPYEQYF. Written as DNA, the CDR3 is TGTGCCAGCAGTGGGGACCCCTACGAGCAGTACTTC.

The chain employs TRBV7-9 and TRBJ2-7, with 7 bases lining up with TRBD1. The ends lost 4 bases at V and 4 bases at J; junction bases unmatched: 10. Germline loops: CDR1 SEHNR, CDR2 FQNEAQ (reference sequence). CDR3 size: 15 residues. Here the CDR3 reads CASSSICDRAYEQYF. The CDR3 DNA reads as TGTGCCAGCAGCTCGATTTGTGACAGGGCGTACGAGCAGTACTTC.

V gene TRBV19 combines with J gene TRBJ1-1; D ambiguous. This CDR3 has 13 residues. The germline CDR1 and CDR2 sequences are LNHDA and SQIVND (reference sequence). The V and J ends lost 7 bases and 4 bases respectively, with 13 bases between them. CDR3 coding DNA: TGTGCCAGTACCCTCGTGGTGAGCACTGAAGCTTTCTTT. This gives the protein CASTLVVSTEAFF.

This clonotype appeared a few times. The chain couples TRBV3-1 to TRBJ2-3, with 8 bases fitting TRBD2. Germline V gives CDR1 LGHDT, CDR2 YNNKEL (reference sequence). J gave up 5 bases and V 0 bases, and 4 bases lay outside the gene matches. The CDR3 contains 15 residues. CDR3: CASSQDPLAGDTQYF. The CDR3 nucleotides read TGTGCCAGCAGCCAAGATCCCCTAGCGGGAGATACGCAGTATTTT.

This clonotype occurred a few times. The rearrangement uses TRBV6-2 or TRBV6-3 and TRBJ2-4; perhaps TRBD2 as D (6 bases). The CDR3 runs 13 residues. The V end lost 7 bases, the J end lost 8 bases, and 15 bases lay between the germline ends. Germline V CDR1 and CDR2: MNHEY, SVGEGT. The CDR3 region has the DNA TGTGCCAGCACCGAGGGACCGGGGGACATTCAGTACTTC. It encodes CASTEGPGDIQYF.

The V call is TRBV5-1, the J call TRBJ2-5; D might be TRBD1 (5 bases). The CDR3 length is 16 residues. CDR1 is SGHRS, CDR2 YFSETQ, per germline. V was clipped by 0 bases and J by 2 bases, with 14 bases between them. CDR3 DNA sequence: TGCGCCAGCAGCTTGGGTACAGGAAAGCCACAAGAGACCCAGTACTTC. This codes for CASSLGTGKPQETQYF.